This TCR beta chain was found in a study of T cell responses to AZD1222 COVID-19 vaccine. There are 13 residues in the CDR3. CDR1 is SGHNT, CDR2 YYREEE, per germline (reference sequence). V lost 0 bases and J lost 2, with 5 bases in between. Measured with immunoSEQ multiplex PCR; TCRdb has only the in-frame clones, and not every one. The sample holds about 76,000 clones, more than 75% seen once. The V call is TRBV5-4, the J call TRBJ2-5; D ambiguous. This TCR was recovered from an adult in good health. Specimen: peripheral blood, collected on day 0 of AZD1222 vaccination. In DNA, the CDR3 is TGTGCCAGCAGCTTGGAAAGTCAAGAGACCCAGTACTTC. Its translation is CASSLESQETQYF.